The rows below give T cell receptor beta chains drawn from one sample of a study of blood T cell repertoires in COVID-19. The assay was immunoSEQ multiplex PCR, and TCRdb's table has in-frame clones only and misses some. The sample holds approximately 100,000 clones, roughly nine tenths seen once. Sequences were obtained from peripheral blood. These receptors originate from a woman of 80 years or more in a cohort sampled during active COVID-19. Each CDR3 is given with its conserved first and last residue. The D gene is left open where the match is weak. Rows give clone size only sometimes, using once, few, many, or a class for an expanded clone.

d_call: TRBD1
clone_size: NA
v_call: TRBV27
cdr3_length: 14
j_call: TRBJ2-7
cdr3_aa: CASRKTGGAYEQYF
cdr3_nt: TGTGCCAGCAGAAAGACAGGGGGCGCGTACGAGCAGTACTTC

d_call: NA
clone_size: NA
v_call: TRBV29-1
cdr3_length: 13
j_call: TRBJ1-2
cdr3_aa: CSVPPDKAYGYTF
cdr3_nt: TGCAGCGTCCCTCCCGACAAGGCCTATGGCTACACCTTC

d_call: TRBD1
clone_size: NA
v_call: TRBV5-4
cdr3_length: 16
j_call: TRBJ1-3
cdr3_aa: CASSTAGTGIGNTIYF
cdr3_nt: TGTGCCAGCAGCACGGCCGGGACAGGGATAGGAAACACCATATATTTT

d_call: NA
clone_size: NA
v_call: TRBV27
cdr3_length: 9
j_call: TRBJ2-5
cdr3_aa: CASAETQYF
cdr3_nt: TGTGCCAGCGCGGAGACCCAGTACTTC

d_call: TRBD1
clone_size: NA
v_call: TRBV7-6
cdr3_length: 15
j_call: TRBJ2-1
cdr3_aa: CASSLRSLRGPEQFF
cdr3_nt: TGTGCCAGCAGCTTAAGGTCGTTGAGGGGGCCCGAGCAGTTCTTC

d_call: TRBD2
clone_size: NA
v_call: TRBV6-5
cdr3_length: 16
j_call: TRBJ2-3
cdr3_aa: CASSYSMGGGTDTQYF
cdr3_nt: TGTGCCAGCAGTTACTCGATGGGGGGGGGCACAGATACGCAGTATTTT

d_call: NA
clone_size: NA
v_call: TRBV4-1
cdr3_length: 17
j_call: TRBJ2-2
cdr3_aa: CASSQVRDTTNTGELFF
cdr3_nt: TGCGCCAGCAGCCAAGTCCGGGACACAACGAACACCGGGGAGCTGTTTTTT

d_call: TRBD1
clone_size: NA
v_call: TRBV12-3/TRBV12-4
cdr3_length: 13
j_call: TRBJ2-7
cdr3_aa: CASRRDSDYEQYF
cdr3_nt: TGTGCCAGCAGAAGGGACAGCGACTACGAGCAGTACTTC

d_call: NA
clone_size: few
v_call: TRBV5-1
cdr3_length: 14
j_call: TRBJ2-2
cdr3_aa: CASSFGVNTGELFF
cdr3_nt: TGCGCCAGCAGCTTTGGAGTGAACACCGGGGAGCTGTTTTTT

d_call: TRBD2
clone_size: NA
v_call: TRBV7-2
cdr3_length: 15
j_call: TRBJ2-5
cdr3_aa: CASSFETSGPGTQYF
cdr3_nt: TGTGCCAGCAGCTTTGAGACTAGCGGTCCCGGGACCCAGTACTTC

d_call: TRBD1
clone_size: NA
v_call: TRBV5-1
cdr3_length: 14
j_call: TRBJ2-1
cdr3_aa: CASSVGDSYNEQFF
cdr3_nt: TGCGCCAGCAGTGTTGGGGACAGCTACAATGAGCAGTTCTTC

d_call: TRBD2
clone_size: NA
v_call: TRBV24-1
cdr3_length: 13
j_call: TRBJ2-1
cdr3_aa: CAVGSGGSNEQFF
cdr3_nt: TGTGCCGTCGGCTCCGGGGGGTCGAATGAGCAGTTCTTC

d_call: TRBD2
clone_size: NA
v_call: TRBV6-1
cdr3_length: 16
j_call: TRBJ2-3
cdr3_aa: CASSVTIAGSTDTQYF
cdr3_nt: TGTGCCAGCAGTGTAACGATAGCGGGGAGCACAGATACGCAGTATTTT

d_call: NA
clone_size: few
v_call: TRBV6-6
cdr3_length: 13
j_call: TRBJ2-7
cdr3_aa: CASSYSTDGELYF
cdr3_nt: TGTGCCAGCAGTTACTCAACGGACGGGGAACTCTACTTC

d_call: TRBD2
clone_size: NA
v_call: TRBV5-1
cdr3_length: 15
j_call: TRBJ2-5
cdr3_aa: CASSGRVTGGETQYF
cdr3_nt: TGCGCCAGCAGCGGCAGGGTCACCGGGGGGGAGACCCAGTACTTC

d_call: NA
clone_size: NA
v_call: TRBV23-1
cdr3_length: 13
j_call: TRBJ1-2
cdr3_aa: CASSPDREDGYTF
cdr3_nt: TGCGCCAGCAGCCCGGACCGGGAGGATGGCTACACCTTC